Below are 23 T cell receptor beta chains sequenced from a single sample in a study of neoadjuvant nivolumab and ipilimumab in lung cancer. Only in-frame clones appear in the TCRdb table, and some are missing; sequencing was by immunoSEQ multiplex PCR. The sample records 6,500 to 10,000 clones, about 85% being singletons. The specimen was adjacent normal lung tissue, collected after neoadjuvant nivolumab, alone or with ipilimumab, at or shortly before surgery. The origin of the receptors is an adult with non-small cell lung cancer.

J is TRBJ2-2 and V is TRBV27, with TRBD2 as a possible D gene (6 bases). Germline assignment: CDR1 MNHEY and CDR2 SMNVEV (reference sequence). The V gene lost 3 bases and the J gene lost 0 bases, with 11 bases spanning the gap. This CDR3 contains 16 residues. The CDR3 DNA follows: TGTGCCAGCAGTTTCCAGACTAGGGCGAACACCGGGGAGCTGTTTTTT. Translated: CASSFQTRANTGELFF.

This rearrangement joins TRBV28 to TRBJ1-6; tentatively, D is TRBD1 (5 bases). Germline assignment: CDR1 MDHEN and CDR2 SYDVKM. Trimming took 6 bases from V and 2 from J, leaving 17 bases between them. The CDR3 sequence is 17 residues long. CDR3 DNA: TGTGCCAGCAGGGCCCTCGAATGGGGGGCCTATAATTCACCCCTCCACTTT. Its translation: CASRALEWGAYNSPLHF.

The J gene is TRBJ1-5, the V gene TRBV7-2; 9 positions agree with TRBD1. This CDR3 comprises 18 residues. V was pared by 5 bases and J by 2 bases, with 13 bases of the junction left unmatched. Germline V lookup: CDR1 SGHTA, CDR2 FQGNSA. The chain's CDR3 is CASSAPETGGMGNQPQHF. In DNA form, the CDR3 reads TGTGCCAGCAGCGCCCCCGAGACAGGGGGTATGGGCAATCAGCCCCAGCATTTT. Full variable domain (missing parts from reference TRBV7-2 and TRBJ1-5): GAGVSQSPSNKVTEKGKDVELRCDPISGHTALYWYRQSLGQGLEFLIYFQGNSAPDKSGLPSDRFSAERTGGSVSTLTIQRTQQEDSAVYLCASSAPETGGMGNQPQHFGDGTRLSIL.

This clone has just one count. V and J are TRBV5-4 and TRBJ2-2; no clear D. V lost 0 bases to trimming and J lost 6 bases, with 6 bases between them. Germline-derived CDR1 and CDR2 are SGHNT and YYREEE (reference sequence). This CDR3 comprises 13 residues. CDR3 in DNA: TGTGCCAGCAGCTTGGGTGTGGCCGGGGAGCTGTTTTTT. Residues: CASSLGVAGELFF.

The gene calls are TRBV7-9 and TRBJ2-7; the D is unclear. This CDR3 region has 15 residues. Germline CDR1 and CDR2: SEHNR and FQNEAQ (reference sequence). Trimming removed 1 base at V and 2 bases at J, with 12 bases between. The CDR3 sequence is CASSLVSGRTYEQYF. CDR3 DNA sequence: TGTGCCAGCAGCTTAGTTTCCGGCAGGACCTACGAGCAGTACTTC.

The chain recombines TRBV6-5 with TRBJ2-7, with a tentative D call TRBD2 (7 bases). V lost 0 bases and J 3 bases, leaving 12 bases between the germline ends. The germline CDR1 and CDR2 sequences are MNHEY and SVGAGI. The CDR3 consists of 15 residues. The CDR3 sequence: CASSYSGGRDYEQYF. The CDR3 nucleotides read TGTGCCAGCAGTTACTCGGGGGGGCGAGACTACGAGCAGTACTTC.

The chain carries TRBV7-9 and TRBJ2-2, with a weak D call TRBD2 (7 bases). The V gene lost 4 bases and the J gene lost 0 bases, with 15 bases spanning the gap. CDR3 length: 17 residues. In germline, CDR1 is SEHNR, CDR2 FQNEAQ (reference sequence). The CDR3 loop reads CASSSRGGAPNTGELFF. DNA for the CDR3: TGTGCCAGCAGCTCGAGGGGGGGGGCCCCGAACACCGGGGAGCTGTTTTTT.

The V and J genes are TRBV19 and TRBJ1-2; TRBD1 agrees at 10 bases. The CDR3 has 13 amino acids. Germline trimming cut 7 bases from V and 8 bases from J; bases unmatched to any gene: 7. In germline, CDR1 is LNHDA, CDR2 SQIVND (reference sequence). CDR3 loop: CASTPTGGGGYTF. CDR3 bases: TGTGCCAGTACCCCGACAGGGGGCGGAGGCTACACCTTC.

Comment on this clone: Within the sample, other DNA sequences also encode this same CDR3. This chain connects TRBV30 to TRBJ1-2, with D hard to call. The CDR3 runs 13 residues. CDR1 is GTSNPN, CDR2 SVGIG, per germline (reference sequence). V was cut by 0 bases and J by 0 bases, with 5 bases left in between. This CDR3 is CAWSVGANYGYTF. For the CDR3, the DNA is TGTGCCTGGAGTGTTGGTGCTAACTATGGCTACACCTTC.

This rearrangement joins TRBV7-2 to TRBJ1-2; D is unclear. Trimming pared 1 base from V and 6 bases from J, leaving 15 bases between. This CDR3 spans 15 amino acids. Looked up from germline, CDR1 is SGHTA and CDR2 is FQGNSA. CDR3 in amino acids: CASSLDLAAENGYTF. Here the CDR3 DNA reads TGTGCCAGCAGCTTAGATCTCGCAGCAGAAAATGGCTACACCTTC.

The gene calls are TRBV7-2 and TRBJ2-4; TRBD2 aligns across 8 bases. Trimming at V came to 4 bases and at J to 5 bases, leaving 7 bases not matched to a gene. This CDR3 region has 15 residues. Germline V CDR1 and CDR2: SGHTA, FQGNSA. CDR3 DNA sequence: TGTGCCAGCAGCTCCTACACTAGCGGAGAAAACATTCAGTACTTC. Protein: CASSSYTSGENIQYF.

This chain uses TRBV2 with TRBJ1-4; 12 bases match TRBD1. With V trimmed by 5 bases and J by 8 bases, 6 bases remained unmatched. The CDR3 is made up of 15 amino acids. Germline V CDR1 and CDR2: SNHLY, FYNNEI. The CDR3 sequence is CASSPVGTGGEKLFF. Here the CDR3 DNA reads TGTGCCAGCAGTCCGGTCGGGACAGGGGGCGAAAAACTGTTTTTT.

This clone was picked up one time. This sequence joins TRBV30 and TRBJ1-1; unclear D gene. V lost 0 bases and J 7 bases, leaving 9 bases between the germline ends. The CDR3 length is 12 residues. Germline V lookup: CDR1 GTSNPN, CDR2 SVGIG (reference sequence). The CDR3 region has the DNA TGTGCCTGGAGTGTATCAGCATTTGAAGCTTTCTTT. Translating gives CAWSVSAFEAFF. The complete variable domain, with remaining parts taken from reference TRBV30 and TRBJ1-1, reads SQTIHQWPATLVQPVGSPLSLECTVEGTSNPNLYWYRQAAGRGLQLLFYSVGIGQISSEVPQNLSASRPQDRQFILSSKKLLLSDSGFYLCAWSVSAFEAFFGQGTRLTVV.

This rearrangement joins TRBV25-1 to TRBJ1-3; 11 bases are a match to TRBD1. CDR3 size: 15 residues. V was clipped by 4 bases and J by 3 bases; unmatched bases: 2. The germline V gene has CDR1 MGHDK and CDR2 SYGVNS. The DNA for the CDR3 is TGTGCCAGCAGTGCGGACAGGGGGCATGGAAACACCATATATTTT. Translated: CASSADRGHGNTIYF.

The chain couples TRBV5-1 to TRBJ2-7; no clear D gene. The CDR3 contains 15 residues. The germline V gene has CDR1 SGHRS and CDR2 YFSETQ. Trimming shortened V by 0 bases and J by 2 bases, and 12 bases separated the two germline ends. Here the CDR3 DNA reads TGCGCCAGCAGCTTGGAAGGTGCCAGACCCTACGAGCAGTACTTC. Its protein product is CASSLEGARPYEQYF.

V usage is TRBV27 and J usage is TRBJ2-7, with D unresolved. CDR3 length: 13 residues. Germline-derived CDR1 and CDR2 are MNHEY and SMNVEV (reference sequence). Trimming stripped 2 bases from V and 2 bases from J, with 7 bases between. CDR3 amino acids: CASSLLGPYEQYF. The DNA of the CDR3 is TGTGCCAGCAGTTTACTTGGCCCCTACGAGCAGTACTTC.

This clone was detected a few times. V and J are TRBV7-9 and TRBJ1-5; no definite D call. The CDR3 sequence is 13 residues long. Germline CDR1 SEHNR, CDR2 FQNEAQ (reference sequence). Trimming removed 3 bases at V and 5 bases at J, with 8 bases between. The CDR3 DNA is TGTGCCAGCAGCTTGACACCTGATCAGCCCCAGCATTTT. It translates to CASSLTPDQPQHF.

The chain recombines TRBV6-1 with TRBJ2-5; maybe TRBD2 (6 bases). The length of the CDR3 is 12 residues. Germline loops: CDR1 MNHNS, CDR2 SASEGT. V was shortened by 6 bases and J by 6 bases, with 11 bases between the two germline ends. CDR3 DNA: TGTGCCAGCAGGGAGGGGAGGCAGACCCAGTACTTC. Its translation: CASREGRQTQYF.

V and J are TRBV2 and TRBJ2-3; no clear D. This CDR3 region has 11 residues. Germline V gene lookup returns CDR1 SNHLY and CDR2 FYNNEI. Between the trimmed V and J ends, which lost 5 bases and 8 bases, there was a span of 8 bases. The CDR3 sequence is CASSSGSTQYF. CDR3 bases: TGTGCCAGCAGTTCTGGGTCTACGCAGTATTTT. Together with reference TRBV2 and TRBJ2-3, the CDR3 gives the full variable domain: EPEVTQTPSHQVTQMGQEVILRCVPISNHLYFYWYRQILGQKVEFLVSFYNNEISEKSEIFDDQFSVERPDGSNFTLKIRSTKLEDSAMYFCASSSGSTQYFGPGTRLTVL.

V gene TRBV6-1 combines with J gene TRBJ2-5, with 7 positions matching TRBD2. The CDR3 is 13 residues long. CDR1 and CDR2 from the germline V gene are MNHNS and SASEGT. The junction had 7 bases not matched to a gene; V was cut back by 7 bases and J by 5 bases. Here the CDR3 DNA reads TGTGCCAGCATCCTGTGGGAGGGTGAGACCCAGTACTTC. Protein product: CASILWEGETQYF.

The rearrangement joins TRBV11-2 to TRBJ2-3, with unresolved D. From germline, CDR1 is SGHAT and CDR2 FQNNGV. The CDR3 totals 14 residues. With 1 base removed from V and 0 bases from J, the gap between germline ends came to 5 bases. The CDR3 reads CASSLGVSTDTQYF. CDR3 coding DNA: TGTGCCAGCAGCTTAGGAGTGAGCACAGATACGCAGTATTTT. Drawing the rest from reference TRBV11-2 and TRBJ2-3, the complete variable domain is EAGVAQSPRYKIIEKRQSVAFWCNPISGHATLYWYQQILGQGPKLLIQFQNNGVVDDSQLPKDRFSAERLKGVDSTLKIQPAKLEDSAVYLCASSLGVSTDTQYFGPGTRLTVL.

The chain is built from TRBV7-6 and TRBJ1-2; the D is unclear. V lost 1 base and J lost 8, with 17 bases in between. Germline V gives CDR1 SGHVS, CDR2 FNYEAQ. The CDR3 runs 15 residues. The CDR3 protein is CASSLEPWASEGYTF. In DNA, the CDR3 is TGTGCCAGCAGCTTAGAACCCTGGGCCAGCGAAGGCTACACCTTC.

CDR3 bases: TGTGCCACCAGCAGAGATGGGACAGGCGCTAACTATGGCTACACCTTC. Its protein product is CATSRDGTGANYGYTF. The V call is TRBV15, the J call TRBJ1-2; 8 bases are shared with TRBD1. The CDR3 loop spans 16 amino acids. V gave up 0 bases and J gave up 0 bases; unmatched junction bases: 3. CDR1 is LNHNV and CDR2 is YYDKDF in the germline V gene (reference sequence). The complete variable domain, with remaining parts taken from reference TRBV15 and TRBJ1-2, reads DAMVIQNPRYQVTQFGKPVTLSCSQTLNHNVMYWYQQKSSQAPKLLFHYYDKDFNNEADTPDNFQSRRPNTSFCFLDIRSPGLGDTAMYLCATSRDGTGANYGYTFGSGTRLTVV.